The rows below give T cell receptor beta chains drawn from one sample of a study of T-cell memory formation after mild COVID-19. TCRdb re-called the 5' RACE reads through MiXCR, storing one row per CDR3 protein. The sample holds about 350,000 distinct CDR3 sequences, 25% to 30% seen once. The sample was PBMCs or a T cell subset sorted from them (not recorded which). Every receptor here comes from an adult woman who had mild COVID-19 (a few samples of this study predate the infection). Cell type and time point are not known. Each CDR3 is given with its conserved first and last residue. Each record gives: clone size, D gene, V gene, J gene, CDR3 protein, CDR3 DNA. A D gene is named only where the DNA matches it firmly. Size is omitted from some rows. Given values are once, few, many or a class for expanded clones.

>few|-|TRBV5-1|TRBJ2-7
CASSLAENGYEQYF
TGCGCCAGCAGCTTGGCTGAGAATGGTTACGAGCAGTACTTC
>-|-|TRBV15|TRBJ2-1
CATSQDSSSYRDEQFF
TGTGCCACCAGCCAGGACTCCTCCTCTTACAGGGATGAGCAGTTCTTC
>-|TRBD2|TRBV7-8|TRBJ2-1
CASSRLAGGPGEQFF
TGTGCCAGCAGCCGACTAGCGGGGGGGCCAGGTGAGCAGTTCTTC
>-|-|TRBV20-1|TRBJ2-7
CSANGQPYEQYF
TGCAGTGCTAACGGACAGCCCTACGAGCAGTACTTC
>-|-|TRBV29-1|TRBJ2-6
CSVAPRVSVSGANVLTF
TGCAGCGTTGCACCCAGGGTCTCCGTCTCTGGGGCCAACGTCCTGACTTTC
>-|-|TRBV6-2/TRBV6-3|TRBJ2-4
CASSFPGNIQYF
TGTGCCAGCAGTTTCCCGGGGAACATTCAGTACTTC
>few|-|TRBV6-2/TRBV6-3|TRBJ1-1
CASSYSKYTGNTEAFF
TGTGCCAGCAGTTACTCGAAATATACAGGGAACACTGAAGCTTTCTTT
>few|TRBD1|TRBV27|TRBJ1-2
CASRRDRVELGYGYTF
TGTGCCAGCAGGAGGGACAGGGTAGAGTTAGGCTATGGCTACACCTTC
>many|TRBD1|TRBV7-6|TRBJ2-7
CASSDRTGTYEQYF
TGTGCCAGCAGCGATAGGACAGGGACCTACGAGCAGTACTTC
>-|TRBD2|TRBV4-2|TRBJ2-1
CASSHAGDSYNEQFF
TGTGCCAGCAGCCATGCGGGGGACTCCTACAATGAGCAGTTCTTC
>few|-|TRBV7-9|TRBJ2-7
CASSPPRATYEQYF
TGTGCCAGCAGCCCCCCTAGAGCCACCTACGAGCAGTACTTC
>-|-|TRBV7-9|TRBJ2-5
CASSLGQLPQETQYF
TGTGCCAGCAGCTTAGGACAGTTACCTCAAGAGACCCAGTACTTC
>few|-|TRBV6-5|TRBJ2-7
CASSSPGEQYF
TGTGCCAGCAGTTCTCCGGGGGAGCAGTACTTC
>-|TRBD2|TRBV12-3/TRBV12-4|TRBJ2-7
CASSWGGSYEQYF
TGTGCCAGCAGTTGGGGGGGGTCCTACGAGCAGTACTTC
>few|-|TRBV11-2|TRBJ2-5
CASSLDPQYF
TGTGCCAGCAGCTTAGATCCTCAATACTTC
>-|-|TRBV29-1|TRBJ2-7
CSVEDARGGEQYF
TGCAGCGTTGAAGACGCCAGGGGAGGCGAGCAGTACTTC
>many|-|TRBV7-7|TRBJ1-1
CASSFGEYTEAFF
TGTGCCAGCAGCTTCGGCGAGTACACTGAAGCTTTCTTT
>-|TRBD2|TRBV6-6|TRBJ2-1
CASSDSIAGGRTNEQFF
TGTGCCAGCAGTGATTCAATAGCGGGGGGTCGTACGAATGAGCAGTTCTTC
>-|TRBD2|TRBV27|TRBJ2-1
CASRRLAGENEQFF
TGTGCCAGCAGGAGACTAGCGGGGGAAAATGAGCAGTTCTTC
>few|-|TRBV29-1|TRBJ2-1
CSVTGSFYNEQFF
TGCAGCGTAACAGGTTCCTTCTACAATGAGCAGTTCTTC
>few|-|TRBV14|TRBJ1-1
CASSQAVTEAFF
TGTGCCAGCAGCCAAGCTGTCACTGAAGCTTTCTTT
>once|-|TRBV9|TRBJ1-1
CASSGGQTEAFF
TGTGCCAGCAGCGGCGGACAGACTGAAGCTTTCTTT
>-|-|TRBV6-6|TRBJ1-1
CASQDMNTEAFF
TGTGCCAGCCAGGACATGAACACTGAAGCTTTCTTT
>-|-|TRBV7-9|TRBJ2-7
CASRSHDSQYF
TGTGCCAGCAGATCACATGACAGCCAGTACTTC
>few|TRBD1|TRBV5-5|TRBJ1-5
CASRFSDREDQPQHF
TGTGCCAGCAGGTTTTCGGACAGGGAGGACCAGCCCCAGCATTTT
>few|-|TRBV12-3/TRBV12-4|TRBJ2-3
CASSRETGYADTQYF
TGTGCCAGCAGTCGGGAAACAGGGTATGCAGATACGCAGTATTTT
>-|-|TRBV7-8|TRBJ2-2
CASSFGRGELFF
TGTGCCAGCAGCTTCGGACGCGGGGAGCTGTTTTTT
>few|-|TRBV9|TRBJ2-3
CASSALFVDPSTDTQYF
TGTGCCAGCAGCGCCCTATTCGTGGACCCGAGCACAGATACGCAGTATTTT
>-|-|TRBV20-1|TRBJ2-7
CSARDIGTSSYEQYF
TGCAGTGCTAGAGATATAGGTACCTCCTCCTACGAGCAGTACTTC
>-|-|TRBV15|TRBJ2-1
CATSRLPLAYNEQFF
TGTGCCACCAGCAGACTACCCCTGGCCTACAATGAGCAGTTCTTC
>-|TRBD1|TRBV7-9|TRBJ2-7
CASSRGDSPSYEQYF
TGTGCCAGCAGCAGAGGGGACAGCCCCTCCTACGAGCAGTACTTC
>-|TRBD1|TRBV12-3/TRBV12-4|TRBJ1-1
CASNPRQGLDTEAFF
TGTGCCAGCAATCCCAGACAGGGATTGGACACTGAAGCTTTCTTT
>-|-|TRBV24-1|TRBJ2-1
CATSDHRVSGYNEQFF
TGTGCCACCAGTGACCATCGGGTAAGCGGATACAATGAGCAGTTCTTC
>few|-|TRBV20-1|TRBJ1-5
CSARDRSASNQPQHF
TGCAGTGCTAGAGATCGGAGCGCGAGCAATCAGCCCCAGCATTTT
>once|-|TRBV6-1|TRBJ2-1
CASRGVREQFF
TGTGCCAGCAGGGGAGTCAGGGAGCAGTTCTTC
>-|-|TRBV3-1|TRBJ2-7
CASSQFLVHTPEQYF
TGTGCCAGCAGCCAATTTTTGGTCCATACCCCTGAGCAGTACTTC
>few|-|TRBV15|TRBJ1-1
CATSRDPSTGNTEAFF
TGTGCCACCAGCAGAGACCCTTCGACAGGGAACACTGAAGCTTTCTTT
>few|TRBD2|TRBV29-1|TRBJ2-7
CSVEEASGGGAPYEQYF
TGCAGCGTTGAGGAGGCTAGCGGAGGAGGGGCCCCCTACGAGCAGTACTTC
>-|-|TRBV11-2|TRBJ2-1
CASSLGALGGNEQFF
TGTGCCAGCAGCTTAGGGGCCCTAGGTGGGAATGAGCAGTTCTTC
>-|TRBD2|TRBV6-4|TRBJ2-1
CASKGLAGGNEQFF
TGTGCCAGCAAGGGCCTAGCGGGGGGCAATGAGCAGTTCTTC
>many|TRBD2|TRBV5-1|TRBJ2-3
CASSLGLAGASTDTQYF
TGCGCCAGCAGCCTGGGACTAGCGGGAGCTAGCACAGATACGCAGTATTTT
>-|-|TRBV3-1|TRBJ1-5
CASSQTYSNQPQHF
TGTGCCAGCAGCCAGACCTATAGCAATCAGCCCCAGCATTTT
>-|-|TRBV19|TRBJ1-1
CASSMGANTEAFF
TGTGCCAGTAGTATGGGAGCTAACACTGAAGCTTTCTTT
>-|-|TRBV5-1|TRBJ2-3
CASTPRGRGSRTQYF
TGCGCCAGCACGCCTCGGGGGAGAGGGAGCCGTACGCAGTATTTT
>-|-|TRBV6-5|TRBJ2-7
CASSPEPKGSYEQYF
TGTGCCAGCAGCCCAGAACCCAAGGGGTCCTACGAGCAGTACTTC
>few|-|TRBV6-1|TRBJ1-1
CASSVRLNTEAFF
TGTGCCAGCAGTGTACGGCTGAACACTGAAGCTTTCTTT